These 13 T cell receptor beta chains share one sample of origin, sequenced in a study of CD8+ T cells in alopecia areata. Following extraction, RNA underwent reverse transcription to cDNA, which served as the sequencing template. The data were produced by immunoSEQ multiplex PCR, yet TCRdb's version contains in-frame clones alone and is incomplete. The sample carries about 180,000 clones, about 61% recorded once. Treatment noted: oral pan-JAK inhibitor, 5-10 mg twice daily. The sample here was CD4+ T cells sorted from blood, taken at roughly week 58, from a patient treated with tofacitinib. All receptors come from a human donor with alopecia areata.

V gene TRBV25-1 combines with J gene TRBJ1-1; unclear D gene. Germline CDR1 reads MGHDK; CDR2 reads SYGVNS. The V gene lost 3 bases and the J gene lost 3 bases, with 8 bases spanning the gap. The CDR3 runs 13 residues. The CDR3 here is CASSDRRDTEAFF. CDR3 bases: TGTGCCAGCAGTGATAGACGGGACACTGAAGCTTTCTTT. The entire variable domain, with the rest obtained from reference TRBV25-1 and TRBJ1-1, is as follows: EADIYQTPRYLVIGTGKKITLECSQTMGHDKMYWYQQDPGMELHLIHYSYGVNSTEKGDLSSESTVSRIRTEHFPLTLESARPSHTSQYLCASSDRRDTEAFFGQGTRLTVV.

This clone was detected once. The chain links TRBV15 to TRBJ2-7, with 12 bases matching TRBD1. Germline lookup yields CDR1 LNHNV and CDR2 YYDKDF (reference sequence). The V segment lost 5 bases and the J segment 6 bases; nucleotides outside the gene matches: 5. This CDR3 has 14 amino acids. Here the CDR3 reads CATSVRDRGPEQYF. CDR3 sequence (DNA): TGTGCCACCAGCGTCCGGGACAGGGGGCCCGAGCAGTACTTC.

This rearrangement joins TRBV29-1 to TRBJ1-1; tentatively, D is TRBD1 (6 bases). V was clipped by 5 bases and J by 2 bases, with 9 bases between them. CDR1 and CDR2 from the germline V gene are SQVTM and ANQGSEA. The CDR3 has 12 amino acids. The CDR3 loop reads CSVYRDNTEAFF. The CDR3 region has the DNA TGCAGCGTTTACAGGGATAACACTGAAGCTTTCTTT.

This clone appeared a few times. J is TRBJ2-7 and V is TRBV7-9; D is uncertain. CDR3 length: 14 amino acids. V lost 3 bases, J lost 1 base, and 10 bases lay in between. Germline assignment: CDR1 SEHNR and CDR2 FQNEAQ (reference sequence). CDR3 DNA: TGTGCCAGCAGCTTTGAACAGCCGTCCTACGAGCAGTACTTC. Translating gives CASSFEQPSYEQYF.

The chain carries TRBV29-1 and TRBJ1-2, with a possible D match to TRBD1 (5 bases). The V end was cut by 1 base, the J end by 8 bases, with 17 bases between. From germline, CDR1 is SQVTM and CDR2 ANQGSEA. The CDR3 is 14 amino acids. CDR3 loop: CSVEVGRGGVGYTF. The CDR3, as DNA: TGCAGCGTTGAAGTAGGCCGAGGAGGGGTCGGCTACACCTTC.

This rearrangement joins TRBV7-2 to TRBJ2-5; D is unclear. Trimming pared 7 bases from V and 4 bases from J, leaving 13 bases between. This CDR3 region has 13 residues. CDR1 and CDR2 from the germline V gene are SGHTA and FQGNSA. Here the CDR3 DNA reads TGTGCCAGCAATCAGAGGCAGTTAGAGACCCAGTACTTC. It yields the protein CASNQRQLETQYF.

This clone was counted only a few times. This chain links TRBV6-5 with TRBJ2-7; TRBD1 is a possible D gene (6 bases). CDR3 length: 14 amino acids. The germline V and J ends were trimmed by 5 bases and 1 base, with 12 bases remaining between them. Germline V gene sequence: CDR1 MNHEY, CDR2 SVGAGI. DNA for the CDR3: TGTGCCAGCAGTCGGACAGCGACTTCCTACGAGCAGTACTTC. Translated: CASSRTATSYEQYF.

On this clone itself: The sample holds other DNA sequences that translate to the same CDR3. This chain connects TRBV7-9 to TRBJ2-6; a possible D gene is TRBD1 (5 bases). The CDR3 extends over 15 amino acids. From germline, CDR1 is SEHNR and CDR2 FQNEAQ (reference sequence). Trimming removed 2 bases at V and 0 bases at J, with 5 bases between. The CDR3 DNA is TGTGCCAGCAGCTTAAGGGGCTCTGGGGCCAACGTCCTGACTTTC. Translating it yields CASSLRGSGANVLTF.

The J gene is TRBJ2-1, the V gene TRBV4-2; maybe TRBD2 (7 bases). The V and J ends lost 8 bases and 7 bases respectively, with 27 bases between them. The CDR3 is 17 amino acids. Germline V gives CDR1 LGHNA, CDR2 YNFKEQ. The CDR3 loop is CASRLDAGAPSGNEQFF. In DNA, the CDR3 is TGTGCCAGCCGCCTAGACGCGGGGGCCCCGTCGGGGAATGAGCAGTTCTTC.

This clone came up once. The chain joins TRBV9 to TRBJ1-4; 7 bases map to TRBD1. V gave up 3 bases and J gave up 0 bases; unmatched junction bases: 11. The CDR3 runs 18 residues. CDR1 and CDR2 from the germline V gene are SGDLS and YYNGEE. The CDR3 reads CASSAGPGQLATNEKLFF. The CDR3 region has the DNA TGTGCCAGCAGCGCGGGACCGGGACAGTTGGCAACTAATGAAAAACTGTTTTTT.

This clone has only a few counts. The V and J genes are TRBV6-1 and TRBJ2-3, with D unclear. V was trimmed by 5 bases and J by 1 base, leaving 7 bases between them. This CDR3 is 13 amino acids long. Germline-derived CDR1 and CDR2 are MNHNS and SASEGT. CDR3 protein: CASSSTRTDTQYF. The DNA of the CDR3 is TGTGCCAGCAGTTCGACACGCACAGATACGCAGTATTTT.

This clone has only a few counts. The chain combines TRBV7-9 with TRBJ2-3, with D unresolved. V lost 5 bases and J lost 1, with 10 bases in between. CDR1 SEHNR and CDR2 FQNEAQ come from the germline V gene (reference sequence). This CDR3 comprises 14 residues. DNA for the CDR3: TGTGCCAGCAGCCCCCTTTTCGGCACAGATACGCAGTATTTT. This encodes CASSPLFGTDTQYF.

This clone was observed a few times. The V and J genes are TRBV6-5 and TRBJ2-7; the D is unclear. Trimming shortened V by 0 bases and J by 9 bases, and 6 bases separated the two germline ends. The CDR3 spans 11 residues. Germline values: CDR1 MNHEY, CDR2 SVGAGI. The CDR3 here is CASSYSYVQYF. In DNA, the CDR3 is TGTGCCAGCAGTTACTCCTATGTGCAGTACTTC.